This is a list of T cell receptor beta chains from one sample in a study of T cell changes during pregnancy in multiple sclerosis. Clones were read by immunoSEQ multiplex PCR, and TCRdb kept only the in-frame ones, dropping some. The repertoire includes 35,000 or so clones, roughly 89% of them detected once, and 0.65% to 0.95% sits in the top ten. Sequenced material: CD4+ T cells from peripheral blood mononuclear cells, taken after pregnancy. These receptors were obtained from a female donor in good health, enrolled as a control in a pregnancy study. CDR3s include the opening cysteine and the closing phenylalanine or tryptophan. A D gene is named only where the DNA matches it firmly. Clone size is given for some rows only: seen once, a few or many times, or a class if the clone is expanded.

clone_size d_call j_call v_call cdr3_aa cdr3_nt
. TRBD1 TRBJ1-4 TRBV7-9 CASSEGQGRTNEKLFF TGTGCCAGCAGCGAGGGACAGGGGAGGACTAATGAAAAACTGTTTTTT
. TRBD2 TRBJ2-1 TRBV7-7 CASSFGGIDNEQFF TGTGCTAGCAGCTTCGGGGGGATAGACAATGAGCAGTTCTTC
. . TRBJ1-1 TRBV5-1 CASSSLGDTYTEAFF TGCGCCAGCAGCTCCCTTGGGGACACATACACTGAAGCTTTCTTT
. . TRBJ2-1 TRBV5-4 CASTVGQSYNEQFF TGTGCCAGCACCGTCGGACAGAGCTACAATGAGCAGTTCTTC
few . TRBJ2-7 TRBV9 CASSVGTLSSYEQYF TGTGCCAGCAGCGTAGGGACATTGAGCTCCTACGAGCAGTACTTC
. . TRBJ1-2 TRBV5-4 CASSLDREGGYTF TGTGCCAGCAGCTTGGACAGGGAAGGTGGCTACACCTTC
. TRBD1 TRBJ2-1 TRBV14 CASSRFTDRDHNEQFF TGTGCCAGCAGCCGGTTCACGGACAGGGACCACAATGAGCAGTTCTTC
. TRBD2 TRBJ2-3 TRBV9 CASSVVIPIAGGNSTDTQYF TGTGCCAGCAGCGTAGTGATCCCTATAGCGGGGGGGAATAGCACAGATACGCAGTATTTT
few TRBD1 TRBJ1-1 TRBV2 CASSYRDRRTEAFF TGTGCCAGCAGTTACCGGGACAGACGCACTGAAGCTTTCTTT
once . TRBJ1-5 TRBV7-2 CASSPREGQGFEPQHF TGTGCCAGCAGCCCGAGGGAGGGCCAGGGTTTCGAGCCCCAGCATTTT
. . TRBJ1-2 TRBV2 CASQGLNYGYTF TGTGCCAGCCAGGGGCTGAACTATGGCTACACCTTC
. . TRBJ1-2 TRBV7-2 CASSPFARGPNYGYTF TGTGCCAGCAGCCCGTTTGCGCGGGGCCCTAACTATGGCTACACCTTC
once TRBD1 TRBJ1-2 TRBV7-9 CASSFLRDRNYGYTF TGTGCCAGCAGCTTCCTCCGGGACAGGAACTATGGCTACACCTTC
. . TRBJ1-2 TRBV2 CASAPNTGNAYGYTF TGTGCCAGCGCCCCGAACACAGGGAACGCCTATGGCTACACCTTC
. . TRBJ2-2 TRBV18 CASSPFSGRTNTGELFF TGTGCCAGCTCACCATTCTCGGGGAGGACGAACACCGGGGAGCTGTTTTTT
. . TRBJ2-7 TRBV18 CASSPSGRASSYEQYF TGTGCCAGCTCACCATCCGGCAGGGCTAGCTCCTACGAGCAGTACTTC
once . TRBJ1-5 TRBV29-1 CSVQGSNQPQHF TGCAGCGTTCAGGGTAGCAATCAGCCCCAGCATTTT
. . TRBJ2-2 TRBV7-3 CASSLYAGVELFF TGTGCCAGCAGCTTATACGCCGGTGTGGAGCTGTTTTTT
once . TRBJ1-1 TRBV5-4 CASSLPGVVTEAFF TGTGCCAGCAGCTTGCCCGGGGTTGTCACTGAAGCTTTCTTT
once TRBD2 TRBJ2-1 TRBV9 CASSAGTSVLLVEQFF TGTGCCAGCAGCGCCGGGACTAGCGTCCTCTTGGTAGAGCAGTTCTTC
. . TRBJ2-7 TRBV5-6 CASSLLSRGEQYF TGTGCCAGCAGCTTGCTCTCTAGGGGCGAGCAGTACTTC
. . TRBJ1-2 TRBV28 CASSTGVLYTF TGTGCCAGCAGTACGGGGGTTCTCTACACCTTC
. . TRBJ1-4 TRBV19 CASSMGRGNEKLFF TGTGCCAGTAGTATGGGGAGGGGTAATGAAAAACTGTTTTTT
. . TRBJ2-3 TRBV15 CATSSGFEDRTDTQYF TGTGCCACCAGCAGCGGGTTCGAGGACAGAACAGATACGCAGTATTTT
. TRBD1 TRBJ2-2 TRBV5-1 CASSRTGENTGELFF TGCGCCAGCAGCCGGACAGGGGAGAACACCGGGGAGCTGTTTTTT
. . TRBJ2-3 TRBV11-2 CASSFNRGSTDTQYF TGTGCCAGCAGCTTCAATCGGGGAAGCACAGATACGCAGTATTTT
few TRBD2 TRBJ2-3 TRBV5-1 CASSASGDTQAQYF TGCGCCAGCAGTGCTAGCGGAGACACTCAGGCGCAGTATTTT
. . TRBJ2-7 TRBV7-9 CASSKPTTNTYEQYF TGTGCCAGCAGTAAACCGACGACTAATACCTACGAGCAGTACTTC
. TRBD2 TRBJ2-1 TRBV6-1 CASSDLRTSAYNEQFF TGTGCCAGCAGTGACCTCAGGACTAGCGCTTACAATGAGCAGTTCTTC
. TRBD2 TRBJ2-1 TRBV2 CASRPGGSGRVGFF TGTGCCAGCAGGCCCGGGGGTAGCGGGAGGGTGGGGTTCTTC
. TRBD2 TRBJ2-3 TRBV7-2 CASSSGSGVDTQYF TGTGCCAGCAGCTCGGGAAGCGGGGTGGATACGCAGTATTTT
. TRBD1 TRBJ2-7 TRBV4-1 CASSRRTGDEQYF TGCGCCAGCAGCCGGCGAACAGGGGACGAGCAGTACTTC
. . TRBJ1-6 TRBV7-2 CASSLGQVFNSPLHF TGTGCCAGCAGCTTAGGTCAGGTCTTTAATTCACCCCTCCACTTT
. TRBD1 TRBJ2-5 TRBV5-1 CASSLEQGFGETQYF TGCGCCAGCAGCTTGGAACAGGGGTTCGGAGAGACCCAGTACTTC
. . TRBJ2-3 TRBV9 CASSPGGGKGTDTQYF TGTGCCAGCAGCCCAGGAGGGGGCAAGGGCACAGATACGCAGTATTTT
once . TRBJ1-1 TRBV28 CASSSPGVITEAFF TGTGCCAGCAGCTCTCCAGGGGTGATCACTGAAGCTTTCTTT
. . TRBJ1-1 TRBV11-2 CASSPILRDKIGDGTEAFF TGTGCCAGCAGCCCCATCCTCCGGGACAAGATAGGGGACGGGACTGAAGCTTTCTTT
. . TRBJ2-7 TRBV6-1 CASSGVGEWFEQYF TGTGCCAGCAGTGGGGTAGGAGAATGGTTCGAGCAGTACTTC
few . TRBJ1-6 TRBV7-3 CASSLIGRGDSPLHF TGTGCCAGCAGCTTAATCGGCAGGGGTGATTCACCCCTCCACTTT
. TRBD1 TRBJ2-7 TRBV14 CASSQTGTGLTYEQYF TGTGCCAGCAGCCAAACCGGGACAGGCTTAACCTACGAGCAGTACTTC
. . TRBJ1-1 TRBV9 CASSVMGRVNENTEAFF TGTGCCAGCAGCGTAATGGGCAGGGTCAATGAGAACACTGAAGCTTTCTTT
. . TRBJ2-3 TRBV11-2 CASSLDPQGSADTQYF TGTGCCAGCAGCTTAGATCCGCAGGGCAGCGCAGATACGCAGTATTTT
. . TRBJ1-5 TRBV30 CAWSGGRSNQPQHF TGTGCCTGGTCCGGGGGGCGAAGCAATCAGCCCCAGCATTTT
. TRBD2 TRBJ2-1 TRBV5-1 CASRAGGRPGNEQFF TGCGCCAGCAGGGCCGGCGGGAGGCCCGGGAATGAGCAGTTCTTC
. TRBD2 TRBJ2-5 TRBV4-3 CASSQGLGRETQYF TGCGCCAGCAGCCAGGGACTAGGTCGAGAGACCCAGTACTTC
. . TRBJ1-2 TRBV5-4 CASSFTVPGGYGYTF TGTGCCAGCAGCTTTACCGTCCCGGGGGGCTATGGCTACACCTTC
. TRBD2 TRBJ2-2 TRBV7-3 CASGPLAGGTGELFF TGTGCCAGCGGTCCGCTAGCGGGAGGGACCGGGGAGCTGTTTTTT
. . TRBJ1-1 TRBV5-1 CASSTNTGTEAFF TGCGCCAGCAGCACTAATACGGGAACTGAAGCTTTCTTT
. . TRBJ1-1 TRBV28 CASSRGGQRDTEAFF TGTGCCAGCAGTCGCGGGGGACAACGGGACACTGAAGCTTTCTTT
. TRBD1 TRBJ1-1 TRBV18 CASSSTGDTEAFF TGTGCCAGCTCATCTACAGGGGACACTGAAGCTTTCTTT
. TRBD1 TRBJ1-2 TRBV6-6 CATSGQRYGYTF TGTGCCACCTCGGGACAGCGATATGGCTACACCTTC
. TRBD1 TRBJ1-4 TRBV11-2 CASRQSRDRNEKLFF TGTGCCAGCAGACAAAGCCGGGACAGGAATGAAAAACTGTTTTTT
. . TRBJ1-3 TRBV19 CASSTGGGSGNTIYF TGTGCCAGTAGTACAGGCGGGGGCTCTGGAAACACCATATATTTT
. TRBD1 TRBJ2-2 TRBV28 CASSLPPGQGAGELFF TGTGCCAGCAGTTTGCCCCCGGGACAGGGGGCCGGGGAGCTGTTTTTT
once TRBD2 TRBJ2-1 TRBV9 CASSAPGLAGVEEQFF TGTGCCAGCAGCGCTCCGGGACTAGCGGGAGTCGAGGAGCAGTTCTTC
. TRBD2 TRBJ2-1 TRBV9 CASSVVASGDSYNEQFF TGTGCCAGCAGCGTAGTGGCTAGCGGGGATTCCTACAATGAGCAGTTCTTC
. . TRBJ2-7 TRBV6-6 CASRDRGLSSYEQYF TGTGCCAGCAGAGACCGAGGACTCAGCTCCTACGAGCAGTACTTC
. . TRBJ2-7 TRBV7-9 CASSATGVHEQYF TGTGCCAGCAGCGCGACGGGGGTCCACGAGCAGTACTTC
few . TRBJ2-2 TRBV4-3 CASSHGGRVSGELFF TGCGCCAGCAGCCATGGTGGTAGAGTATCCGGGGAGCTGTTTTTT